The entry that follows covers one T cell receptor (beta chain) sequence. Antigen specificity is unknown. This entry is derived from a study of shared clonotypes between healthy human individuals. Study-level information: Samples came from two female and a few male donors aged 18 to 49.

Naivety among CD8 cells was defined by CD45RO negativity and positive CCR7 selection, thereby excluding terminally differentiated effector memory CD45RA+ cells. Some clones are missing from TCRdb's copy, which holds only in-frame ones; the method was immunoSEQ multiplex PCR. The data show millions of clones, approximately 94% seen once. Study conclusions and caveats: Sharing across several donors was seen in 4.5% to 5.5% of naive CD4 clonotypes. It was the few donors that limited the genetic and exposure-history diversity represented.

This CDR3 comprises 14 residues. CDR1 is SGDLS and CDR2 is YYNGEE in the germline V gene. V was clipped by 4 bases and J by 14 bases, with 19 bases between them. Sequences were obtained from naive CD8+ T cells sorted from blood. The rearrangement links TRBV9 to TRBJ1-6; weak D call: TRBD1 (5 bases). This TCR was recovered from a man aged 18 to 35 in good health. CDR3 DNA: TGTGCCAGCAGCCCCCAGACGGGGACCCAAACCCTCCACTTT. Translated, it gives CASSPQTGTQTLHF.